This entry lists 27 T cell receptor beta chains sequenced from one sample in a study of OX40 agonist ivuxolimab in advanced cancers. Data came from immunoSEQ multiplex PCR; TCRdb stores just in-frame clones and leaves some out. The sample holds 50,000 to 70,000 clones, around 93% seen once. Sequences were derived from CD4+ or CD8+ T cells sorted from blood, sampled in a trial of the OX40 agonist ivuxolimab. The receptors derive from an adult with an advanced solid tumor such as melanoma, head and neck, liver or kidney cancer.

J is TRBJ2-3 and V is TRBV27; TRBD1 aligns across 10 bases. Germline lookup yields CDR1 MNHEY and CDR2 SMNVEV (reference sequence). The CDR3 totals 18 residues. V lost 5 bases and J lost 0; bases outside the gene matches: 11. CDR3 sequence: CASSPKLGQGSSTDTQYF. CDR3 DNA sequence: TGTGCCAGCAGTCCCAAACTGGGACAGGGGAGTAGCACAGATACGCAGTATTTT.

The table lists this clone with a few counts. This chain joins TRBV28 and TRBJ1-5, with D uncertain. Germline V gene sequence: CDR1 MDHEN, CDR2 SYDVKM. Trimming stripped 7 bases from V and 3 bases from J, with 10 bases between. This CDR3 is built from 13 residues. In DNA, the CDR3 is TGTGCCAGCACAGTGGGGAACAATCAGCCCCAGCATTTT. Protein: CASTVGNNQPQHF. Drawing the rest from reference TRBV28 and TRBJ1-5, the complete variable domain is DVKVTQSSRYLVKRTGEKVFLECVQDMDHENMFWYRQDPGLGLRLIYFSYDVKMKEKGDIPEGYSVSREKKERFSLILESASTNQTSMYLCASTVGNNQPQHFGDGTRLSIL.

The CDR3 loop reads CASTTSTGASGNTIYF. The CDR3 DNA is TGTGCCAGCACTACCTCAACGGGGGCCTCTGGAAACACCATATATTTT. This sequence joins TRBV2 and TRBJ1-3; tentative D call: TRBD1 (6 bases). From germline, CDR1 is SNHLY and CDR2 FYNNEI. The ends were cut back, 7 bases at V and 0 bases at J, with 16 bases in the middle. The CDR3 length is 16 residues.

CDR3 region: CASSQTGGSGANVLTF. Written as DNA, the CDR3 is TGCGCCAGCAGCCAAACAGGGGGCTCAGGGGCCAACGTCCTGACTTTC. The V gene is TRBV5-1, the J gene TRBJ2-6; 9 nucleotides match TRBD1. J was trimmed by 4 bases and V by 4 bases; bases with no gene match: 6. The CDR3 covers 16 residues. CDR1 SGHRS and CDR2 YFSETQ come from the germline V gene. The full variable domain, rest sourced from reference TRBV5-1 and TRBJ2-6, is KAGVTQTPRYLIKTRGQQVTLSCSPISGHRSVSWYQQTPGQGLQFLFEYFSETQRNKGNFPGRFSGRQFSNSRSEMNVSTLELGDSALYLCASSQTGGSGANVLTFGAGSRLTVL.

CDR3 region: CASSQETRDTQYF. CDR3 sequence (DNA): TGTGCCAGCAGCCAAGAGACTAGGGATACGCAGTATTTT. This rearrangement joins TRBV9 to TRBJ2-3; D may be TRBD2 (6 bases). Trimming left V 4 bases short and J 6 bases short, with 12 bases between. CDR1 is SGDLS and CDR2 is YYNGEE in the germline V gene. CDR3 length: 13 residues.

This chain connects TRBV18 to TRBJ2-5; no clear D. Trimming cost V 3 bases and J 3 bases, with 14 bases left between them. The V gene's germline CDR1 is KGHSH and CDR2 LQKENI. The CDR3 totals 15 residues. The DNA for the CDR3 is TGTGCCAGCTCACCTCTTGGGGTAGCAAAAGAGACCCAGTACTTC. Its translation is CASSPLGVAKETQYF. The variable domain in full, with the rest retrieved from reference TRBV18 and TRBJ2-5, is NAGVMQNPRHLVRRRGQEARLRCSPMKGHSHVYWYRQLPEEGLKFMVYLQKENIIDESGMPKERFSAEFPKEGPSILRIQQVVRGDSAAYFCASSPLGVAKETQYFGPGTRLLVL.

V usage is TRBV6-5 and J usage is TRBJ2-1; 9 nucleotides align to TRBD1. V shed 4 bases, J shed 2 bases, and the junction held 3 bases outside the gene matches. CDR1 is MNHEY, CDR2 SVGAGI, per germline. The CDR3 is made up of 15 amino acids. This CDR3 is CASSWGTGPYNEQFF. In DNA form, the CDR3 reads TGTGCCAGCAGTTGGGGGACAGGGCCCTACAATGAGCAGTTCTTC.

This chain connects TRBV30 to TRBJ1-5, with unresolved D. The CDR3 has 11 amino acids. V lost 1 base to trimming and J lost 9 bases, with 7 bases between them. Per the germline V gene, CDR1 is GTSNPN and CDR2 is SVGIG (reference sequence). CDR3 residues: CAWSDLGPQHF. CDR3 DNA: TGTGCCTGGAGTGACTTAGGGCCCCAGCATTTT.

This rearrangement joins TRBV10-3 to TRBJ1-4; 7 nucleotides agree with TRBD1. J lost 5 bases, V lost 10 bases, and 4 bases had no gene match. The V gene's germline CDR1 is ENHRY and CDR2 SYGVKD. This CDR3 is 12 amino acids long. CDR3: CATQTGNEKLFF. The CDR3 bases are TGTGCCACGCAGACAGGGAATGAAAAACTGTTTTTT.

The chain has TRBV19 and TRBJ2-1; D might be TRBD1 or TRBD2, each matching 5 bases. V was pared by 4 bases and J by 7 bases, with 14 bases between. The length of the CDR3 is 14 residues. Germline assignment: CDR1 LNHDA and CDR2 SQIVND (reference sequence). This CDR3 reads CASSKGTTGNEQFF. CDR3 DNA sequence: TGTGCCAGTAGTAAGGGGACGACGGGAAATGAGCAGTTCTTC.

This sequence joins TRBV15 and TRBJ2-5, with D unclear. Gene TRBJ2-7 matches the end of the DNA better, so the J call may be wrong. Per germline, CDR1 LNHNV and CDR2 YYDKDF (reference sequence). CDR3 length: 13 residues. CDR3 coding DNA: TGTGCCACCAGCAGAGAAAGGCTTTACGAGCAGTACTTC. It is translated as CATSRERLYEQYF.

The chain employs TRBV11-3 and TRBJ1-1, with D unclear. The CDR3 consists of 14 residues. V was clipped by 6 bases and J by 3 bases, with 14 bases between them. Germline CDR1 and CDR2: SGHNT and YENEEA. The CDR3 reads CASSLDREDTEAFF. As DNA, the CDR3 is TGTGCCAGCAGTTTGGACCGGGAGGACACTGAAGCTTTCTTT.

This rearrangement joins TRBV27 to TRBJ2-7, with 13 bases identical to TRBD2. Looked up from germline, CDR1 is MNHEY and CDR2 is SMNVEV (reference sequence). The CDR3 loop spans 15 amino acids. V lost 5 bases, J lost 2 bases, and 3 bases stayed unmatched. CDR3 protein: CASSPGLAGAYEQYF. CDR3 nucleotides: TGTGCCAGCAGTCCCGGACTAGCGGGAGCCTACGAGCAGTACTTC.

The rearrangement joins TRBV18 to TRBJ2-7; possible D gene TRBD1, 6 bases. CDR1 KGHSH and CDR2 LQKENI come from the germline V gene. CDR3 size: 11 residues. Trimming removed 4 bases from V and 5 bases from J, with 6 bases in between. For the CDR3, the DNA is TGTGCCAGCTCACAGGGGGACGAGCAGTACTTC. It encodes CASSQGDEQYF.

J is TRBJ1-4 and V is TRBV30; 7 bases align to TRBD1. Per germline, CDR1 GTSNPN and CDR2 SVGIG (reference sequence). The CDR3 totals 13 residues. Germline trimming cut 6 bases from V and 6 bases from J; bases unmatched to any gene: 7. The CDR3 region has the DNA TGTGCCTGTACTCCGACAGGGTATGAAAAACTGTTTTTT. This sequence encodes CACTPTGYEKLFF.

The chain couples TRBV25-1 to TRBJ2-5; D unclear. The ends were cut back, 7 bases at V and 5 bases at J, with 14 bases in the middle. In germline, CDR1 is MGHDK, CDR2 SYGVNS. CDR3 length: 13 residues. The CDR3 DNA reads TGTGCCAGCAACGGGCCCTCTTGGGAGACCCAGTACTTC. Amino acids: CASNGPSWETQYF.

Details on this clone: Its ends do not fully match the called genes, so a read error is possible. J is TRBJ2-7 and V is TRBV29-1; D ambiguous. The CDR3 is 13 amino acids. Germline lookup yields CDR1 SQVTM and CDR2 ANQGSEA. The CDR3 region is CSVEGNVGSEQYF. The CDR3 nucleotides are TGCAGCGTGGAAGGAAACGTTGGGTCCGAGCAGTACTTC.

The J gene is TRBJ2-7, the V gene TRBV2, with 9 bases fitting TRBD2. Germline V gives CDR1 SNHLY, CDR2 FYNNEI. V shed 2 bases, J shed 2 bases, and the junction held 4 bases outside the gene matches. CDR3 length: 15 amino acids. In DNA form, the CDR3 reads TGTGCCAGCAGTGAATCGGCTAGCGGGGCCTACGAGCAGTACTTC. Amino acids: CASSESASGAYEQYF.

The V gene is TRBV6-5, the J gene TRBJ1-1; no definite D call. Trimming stripped 8 bases from V and 2 bases from J, with 18 bases between. Germline lookup yields CDR1 MNHEY and CDR2 SVGAGI. The CDR3 length is 15 residues. The CDR3 DNA is TGTGCCAGCCTCCAGCGGCGGGGATCTAACACTGAAGCTTTCTTT. Encoded protein: CASLQRRGSNTEAFF.

This clone was observed once. V and J are TRBV19 and TRBJ2-6; D perhaps matches TRBD1 (6 bases). CDR3 length: 16 amino acids. Trimming took off 6 bases at V and 4 bases at J, with 16 bases between the two ends. CDR1 is LNHDA, CDR2 SQIVND, per germline (reference sequence). The CDR3 protein is CASRSGAWVGANVLTF. As DNA, the CDR3 is TGTGCCAGTAGGTCAGGGGCGTGGGTCGGGGCCAACGTCCTGACTTTC.

This chain uses TRBV11-3 with TRBJ2-5; D is perhaps TRBD2 (7 bases). The germline V gene has CDR1 SGHNT and CDR2 YENEEA. Trimming pared 5 bases from V and 1 base from J, leaving 14 bases between. The CDR3 totals 15 residues. Here the CDR3 reads CASSAGAGTQETQYF. The CDR3 DNA sequence: TGTGCCAGCAGCGCGGGGGCTGGGACCCAAGAGACCCAGTACTTC. The complete variable domain, with remaining parts taken from reference TRBV11-3 and TRBJ2-5, reads EAGVVQSPRYKIIEKKQPVAFWCNPISGHNTLYWYLQNLGQGPELLIRYENEEAVDDSQLPKDRFSAERLKGVDSTLKIQPAELGDSAVYLCASSAGAGTQETQYFGPGTRLLVL.

The CDR3 sequence is CASSVQDGANTGELFF. In nucleotides, the CDR3 is TGTGCCAGCAGCGTACAGGACGGAGCGAACACCGGGGAGCTGTTTTTT. The V gene is TRBV5-4, the J gene TRBJ2-2; D is perhaps TRBD1 (5 bases). The germline V gene has CDR1 SGHNT and CDR2 YYREEE (reference sequence). V lost 4 bases and J 0 bases, leaving 13 bases between the germline ends. The CDR3 is made up of 16 amino acids. Drawing the rest from reference TRBV5-4 and TRBJ2-2, the complete variable domain is ETGVTQSPTHLIKTRGQQVTLRCSSQSGHNTVSWYQQALGQGPQFIFQYYREEENGRGNFPPRFSGLQFPNYSSELNVNALELDDSALYLCASSVQDGANTGELFFGEGSRLTVL.

This clone was seen more than once but under ten times. V and J are TRBV7-7 and TRBJ2-3; 7 bases fit TRBD1. This CDR3 has 15 residues. Germline V gene data show CDR1 as SSHAT and CDR2 as FNYEAQ (reference sequence). The ends lost 5 bases at V and 0 bases at J; junction bases unmatched: 5. CDR3 DNA: TGTGCCAGCAGCCTACAGGGGTCTAGCACAGATACGCAGTATTTT. This gives the protein CASSLQGSSTDTQYF. The complete variable domain, with remaining parts taken from reference TRBV7-7 and TRBJ2-3, reads GAGVSQSPRYKVTKRGQDVTLRCDPISSHATLYWYQQALGQGPEFLTYFNYEAQPDKSGLPSDRFSAERPEGSISTLTIQRTEQRDSAMYRCASSLQGSSTDTQYFGPGTRLTVL.

The chain has TRBV5-6 and TRBJ2-1, with 9 bases lining up with TRBD1. V gave up 3 bases and J gave up 7 bases; unmatched junction bases: 8. This CDR3 has 15 residues. Germline V lookup: CDR1 SGHDT, CDR2 YYEEEE. Written as DNA, the CDR3 is TGTGCCAGCAGCTGGACCGGGACAGGGATAAATGAGCAGTTCTTC. Protein: CASSWTGTGINEQFF.

CDR3 DNA sequence: TGTGCCAGCAGCTTCTCCGGGACAGGGGTCCACGAGCAGTACTTC. Residues: CASSFSGTGVHEQYF. The chain has TRBV7-9 and TRBJ2-7; 10 positions agree with TRBD1. The V gene's germline CDR1 is SEHNR and CDR2 FQNEAQ (reference sequence). After removal of 3 bases from V and 5 bases from J, the junction contained 7 bases not matched to a gene. The CDR3 length is 15 residues.

This sequence joins TRBV30 and TRBJ1-1, with D possibly being TRBD1 (5 bases). The CDR3 totals 13 residues. Germline CDR1 is GTSNPN and CDR2 is SVGIG (reference sequence). The V end was cut by 5 bases, the J end by 2 bases, with 12 bases between. The CDR3 region is CAWRGGGNTEAFF. DNA for the CDR3: TGTGCCTGGCGGGGGGGTGGCAACACTGAAGCTTTCTTT.

This chain uses TRBV6-5 with TRBJ2-7; D possibly corresponds to TRBD1 (8 bases). Germline assignment: CDR1 MNHEY and CDR2 SVGAGI. The CDR3 totals 15 residues. Trimming took 2 bases from V and 6 from J, leaving 17 bases between them. The CDR3 loop reads CASSYQGAGAFEQYF. The DNA for the CDR3 is TGTGCCAGCAGTTACCAGGGGGCGGGAGCCTTCGAGCAGTACTTC.